The 7 T cell receptor beta chains listed next were all sequenced from one sample in a study of T cell responses to AZD1222 COVID-19 vaccine. Profiling relied on immunoSEQ multiplex PCR, and the TCRdb table lists in-frame clones only, not all of them. The data hold some 120,000 clones, with about 85% observed a single time. This sample comprised peripheral blood, obtained 28 days after the second AZD1222 dose. Receptors originate from an adult who received the AZD1222 COVID-19 vaccine.

CDR3 DNA: TGTGCCAGCTCACCGACAGCGACTTATGGCTACACCTTC. Encoded protein: CASSPTATYGYTF. The rearrangement links TRBV18 to TRBJ1-2, with a weak D call TRBD1 (5 bases). This CDR3 is 13 amino acids long. The ends were cut back, 3 bases at V and 5 bases at J, with 10 bases in the middle. From germline, CDR1 is KGHSH and CDR2 LQKENI.

The rearrangement uses TRBV19 and TRBJ2-3; no reliable D call. CDR3 size: 14 residues. V dropped 2 bases and J dropped 6 bases, with 12 bases sitting between them. The germline V gene has CDR1 LNHDA and CDR2 SQIVND (reference sequence). The CDR3 DNA follows: TGTGCCAGTAGTATACGCGTCGGATGGGATACGCAGTATTTT. This gives the protein CASSIRVGWDTQYF.

The chain couples TRBV5-1 to TRBJ1-4; the D gene is possibly TRBD1 (5 bases). The germline CDR1 and CDR2 sequences are SGHRS and YFSETQ. V shed 7 bases and J shed 2 bases, with 9 bases lying between them. This CDR3 comprises 13 residues. The CDR3 sequence: CASSGPTNEKLFF. The CDR3 nucleotides read TGCGCCAGCTCAGGGCCTACTAATGAAAAACTGTTTTTT. Using reference TRBV5-1 and TRBJ1-4 for the parts outside the CDR3, the full variable domain is KAGVTQTPRYLIKTRGQQVTLSCSPISGHRSVSWYQQTPGQGLQFLFEYFSETQRNKGNFPGRFSGRQFSNSRSEMNVSTLELGDSALYLCASSGPTNEKLFFGSGTQLSVL.

This clone was seen just once. V is TRBV7-9 and J is TRBJ1-3; D is unresolved. This CDR3 is built from 14 residues. Per the germline V gene, CDR1 is SEHNR and CDR2 is FQNEAQ (reference sequence). V shed 7 bases and J shed 1 base, with 11 bases lying between them. The CDR3 DNA reads TGTGCCAGCATCCCCGGCCGATCTGGAAACACCATATATTTT. Protein product: CASIPGRSGNTIYF.

V is TRBV7-2 and J is TRBJ1-2; TRBD1 aligns across 7 bases. The CDR3 spans 14 residues. V lost 6 bases, J lost 2 bases, and 6 bases stayed unmatched. Germline lookup yields CDR1 SGHTA and CDR2 FQGNSA. The DNA of the CDR3 is TGTGCCAGCAGTTTCGACAGGGCGAACTATGGCTACACCTTC. Protein sequence: CASSFDRANYGYTF.

The chain combines TRBV7-8 with TRBJ2-5; 7 bases line up with TRBD2. CDR1 and CDR2 from the germline V gene are SGHVS and FQNEAQ. J gave up 5 bases and V 4 bases, and 13 bases lay outside the gene matches. The CDR3 covers 16 residues. The CDR3 region has the DNA TGTGCCAGCAGCTCCCGCCGACTAGCCCCCCGGGAGACCCAGTACTTC. It encodes CASSSRRLAPRETQYF. Full variable domain (remainder filled in from reference TRBV7-8 and TRBJ2-5): GAGVSQSPRYKVAKRGQDVALRCDPISGHVSLFWYQQALGQGPEFLTYFQNEAQLDKSGLPSDRFFAERPEGSVSTLKIQRTQQEDSAVYLCASSSRRLAPRETQYFGPGTRLLVL.

The V gene is TRBV9, the J gene TRBJ2-1; possibly TRBD1 for D (6 bases). The germline CDR1 and CDR2 sequences are SGDLS and YYNGEE. This CDR3 has 14 residues. The germline V and J ends were trimmed by 0 bases and 4 bases, with 8 bases remaining between them. CDR3 DNA sequence: TGTGCCAGCAGCGTAGAGGGGGTTTACAATGAGCAGTTCTTC. Protein: CASSVEGVYNEQFF. Full variable domain (rest looked up from reference TRBV9 and TRBJ2-1): DSGVTQTPKHLITATGQRVTLRCSPRSGDLSVYWYQQSLDQGLQFLIQYYNGEERAKGNILERFSAQQFPDLHSELNLSSLELGDSALYFCASSVEGVYNEQFFGPGTRLTVL.